This T cell receptor beta chain was found in a study of shared clonotypes between healthy human individuals. Study results and limitations: Roughly 5% of naive CD4 clonotypes were common to a handful of donors. All-four-donor shared clonotypes had higher generation probabilities than non-shared clonotypes did. Sequencing of the sorted subsets was shown by rarefaction to be incomplete despite large depth.

When replicate PCRs were run on sorted subsets, they used about 220 ng DNA, tens of thousands of T cell genomes. Libraries were prepared by immunoSEQ multiplex PCR; TCRdb keeps only in-frame clonotypes and omits some of them. The sample shows millions of clones, under 95% of them seen only once. To note about this clone: The antigen is unknown.

Naive CD8 populations comprised CD45RO-negative cells positively selected for CCR7, excluding terminally differentiated effector memory CD45RA+ cells. Trimming pared 7 bases from V and 4 bases from J, leaving 8 bases between. This CDR3 has 11 residues. Per the germline V gene, CDR1 is MDHEN and CDR2 is SYDVKM. This receptor was obtained from a man between 18 and 35 years old in good health. Some clones in this sample may be carry-over from other donors' samples. Sequencing was done on a sample of naive CD8+ T cells from PBMCs. V and J are TRBV28 and TRBJ2-7; perhaps D is TRBD1 or TRBD2 (5 bases each). The chain's CDR3 is CASIWGYEQYF. In DNA, the CDR3 is TGTGCCAGCATTTGGGGGTACGAGCAGTACTTC.